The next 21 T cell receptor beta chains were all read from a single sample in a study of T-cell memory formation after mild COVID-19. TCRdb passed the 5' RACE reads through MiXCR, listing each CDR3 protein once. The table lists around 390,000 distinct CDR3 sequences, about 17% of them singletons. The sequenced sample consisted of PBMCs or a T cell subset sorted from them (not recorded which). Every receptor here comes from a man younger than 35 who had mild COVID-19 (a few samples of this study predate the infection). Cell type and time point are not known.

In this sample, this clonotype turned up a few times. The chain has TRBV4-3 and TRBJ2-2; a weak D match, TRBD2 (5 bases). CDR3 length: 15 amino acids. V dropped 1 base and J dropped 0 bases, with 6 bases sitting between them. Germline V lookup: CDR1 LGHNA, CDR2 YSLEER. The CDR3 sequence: CASSQVGTNTGELFF. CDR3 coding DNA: TGCGCCAGCAGCCAAGTCGGGACGAACACCGGGGAGCTGTTTTTT.

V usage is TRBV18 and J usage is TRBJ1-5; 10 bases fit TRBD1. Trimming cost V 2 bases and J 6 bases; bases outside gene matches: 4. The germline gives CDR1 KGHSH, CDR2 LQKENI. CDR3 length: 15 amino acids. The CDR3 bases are TGTGCCAGCTCACCAGGGACAGGGGCAGGTCAGCCCCAGCATTTT. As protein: CASSPGTGAGQPQHF. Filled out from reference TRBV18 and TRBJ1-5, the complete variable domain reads NAGVMQNPRHLVRRRGQEARLRCSPMKGHSHVYWYRQLPEEGLKFMVYLQKENIIDESGMPKERFSAEFPKEGPSILRIQQVVRGDSAAYFCASSPGTGAGQPQHFGDGTRLSIL.

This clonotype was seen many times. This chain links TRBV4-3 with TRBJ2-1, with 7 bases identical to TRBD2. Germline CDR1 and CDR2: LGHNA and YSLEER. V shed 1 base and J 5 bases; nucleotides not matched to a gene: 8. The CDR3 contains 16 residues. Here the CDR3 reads CASSQGGAAGDNEQFF. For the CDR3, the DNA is TGCGCCAGCAGCCAAGGTGGGGCGGCGGGGGACAATGAGCAGTTCTTC.

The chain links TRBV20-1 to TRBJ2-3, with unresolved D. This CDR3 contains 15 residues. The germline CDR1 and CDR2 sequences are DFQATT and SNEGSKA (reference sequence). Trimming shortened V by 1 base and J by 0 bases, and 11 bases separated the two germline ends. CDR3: CSARGGSPSTDTQYF. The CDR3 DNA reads TGCAGTGCTAGAGGTGGTAGCCCAAGCACAGATACGCAGTATTTT.

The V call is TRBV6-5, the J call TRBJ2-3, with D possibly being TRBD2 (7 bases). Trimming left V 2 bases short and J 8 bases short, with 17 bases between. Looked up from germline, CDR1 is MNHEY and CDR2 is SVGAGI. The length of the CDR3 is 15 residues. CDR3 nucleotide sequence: TGTGCCAGCAGTTACGATGGGGGGGGGCCGGGTACGCAGTATTTT. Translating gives CASSYDGGGPGTQYF.

CDR3 protein: CASSINAGEKLFF. Written as DNA, the CDR3 is TGTGCCAGTAGTATAAATGCGGGTGAAAAACTGTTTTTT. V and J are TRBV19 and TRBJ1-4, with D uncertain. V was trimmed by 2 bases and J by 7 bases, leaving 8 bases between them. Germline V gene lookup returns CDR1 LNHDA and CDR2 SQIVND (reference sequence). The CDR3 runs 13 residues.

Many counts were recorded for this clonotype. The CDR3 sequence: CASSLGQGTQPQHF. Written as DNA, the CDR3 is TGTGCCAGCAGCTTGGGACAGGGCACGCAGCCCCAGCATTTT. V is TRBV7-9 and J is TRBJ1-5; the match to TRBD1 covers 9 bases. CDR3 length equals 14 residues. Looked up from germline, CDR1 is SEHNR and CDR2 is FQNEAQ (reference sequence). The V and J ends lost 3 bases and 7 bases, in that order; junction bases with no gene match: 4.

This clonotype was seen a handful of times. CDR3 protein: CASSPRPPLAGAVNTGELFF. CDR3 DNA sequence: TGCGCCAGCAGCCCCAGGCCTCCACTAGCGGGGGCCGTAAACACCGGGGAGCTGTTTTTT. This rearrangement joins TRBV5-1 to TRBJ2-2; TRBD2 aligns across 11 bases. CDR1 and CDR2 (germline): SGHRS, YFSETQ. This CDR3 has 20 amino acids. J was trimmed by 2 bases and V by 4 bases; bases with no gene match: 16.

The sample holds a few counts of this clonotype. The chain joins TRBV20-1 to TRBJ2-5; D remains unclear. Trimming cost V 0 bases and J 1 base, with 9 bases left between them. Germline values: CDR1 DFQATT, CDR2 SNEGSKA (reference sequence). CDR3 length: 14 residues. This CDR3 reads CSARDPKFQETQYF. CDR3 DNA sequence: TGCAGTGCTAGAGATCCTAAGTTCCAAGAGACCCAGTACTTC.

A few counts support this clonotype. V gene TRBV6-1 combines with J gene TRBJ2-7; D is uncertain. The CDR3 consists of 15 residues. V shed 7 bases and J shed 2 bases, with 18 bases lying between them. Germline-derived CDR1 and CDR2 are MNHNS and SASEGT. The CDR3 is CASNPRQSSAYEQYF. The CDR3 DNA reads TGTGCCAGCAACCCCCGGCAGTCTTCAGCCTACGAGCAGTACTTC.

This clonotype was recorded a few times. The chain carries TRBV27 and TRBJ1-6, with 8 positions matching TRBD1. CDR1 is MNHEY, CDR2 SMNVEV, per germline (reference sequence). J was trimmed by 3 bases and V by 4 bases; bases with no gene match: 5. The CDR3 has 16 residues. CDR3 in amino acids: CASSSWTGNYNSPLHF. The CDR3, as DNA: TGTGCCAGCAGTTCCTGGACAGGGAACTATAATTCACCCCTCCACTTT.

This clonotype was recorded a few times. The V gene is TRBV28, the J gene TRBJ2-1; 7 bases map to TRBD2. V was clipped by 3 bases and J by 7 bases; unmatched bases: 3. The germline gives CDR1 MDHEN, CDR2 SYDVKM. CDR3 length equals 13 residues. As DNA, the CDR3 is TGTGCCAGCAGTTTGTGGGGAGGGAATGAGCAGTTCTTC. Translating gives CASSLWGGNEQFF.

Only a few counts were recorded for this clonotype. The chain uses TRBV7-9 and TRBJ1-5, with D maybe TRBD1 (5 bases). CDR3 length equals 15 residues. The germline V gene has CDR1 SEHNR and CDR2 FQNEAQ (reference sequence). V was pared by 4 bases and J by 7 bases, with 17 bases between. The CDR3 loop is CASSSGAAGGQPQHF. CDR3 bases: TGTGCCAGCAGCTCCGGGGCCGCCGGGGGGCAGCCCCAGCATTTT.

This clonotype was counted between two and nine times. CDR3 in amino acids: CASSQDNRGPETQYF. CDR3 DNA: TGTGCCAGCAGCCAAGATAACAGGGGCCCTGAGACCCAGTACTTC. The chain couples TRBV4-2 to TRBJ2-5; 7 nucleotides agree with TRBD1. V shed 0 bases and J 5 bases; nucleotides not matched to a gene: 6. Germline-derived CDR1 and CDR2 are LGHNA and YNFKEQ. The CDR3 sequence is 15 residues long.

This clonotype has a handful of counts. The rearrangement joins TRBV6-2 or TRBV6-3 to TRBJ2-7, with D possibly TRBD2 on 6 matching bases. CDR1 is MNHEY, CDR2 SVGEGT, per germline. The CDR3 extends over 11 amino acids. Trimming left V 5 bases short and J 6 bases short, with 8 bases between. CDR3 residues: CASSPGSEQYF. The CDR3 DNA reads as TGTGCCAGCAGTCCCGGGAGCGAGCAGTACTTC.

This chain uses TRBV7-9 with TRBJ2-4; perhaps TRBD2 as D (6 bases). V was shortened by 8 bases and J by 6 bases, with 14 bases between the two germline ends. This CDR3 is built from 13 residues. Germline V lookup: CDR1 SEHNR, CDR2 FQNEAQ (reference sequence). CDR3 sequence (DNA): TGTGCCAGCGCTCTCGCCGGGGGAAACATTCAGTACTTC. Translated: CASALAGGNIQYF.

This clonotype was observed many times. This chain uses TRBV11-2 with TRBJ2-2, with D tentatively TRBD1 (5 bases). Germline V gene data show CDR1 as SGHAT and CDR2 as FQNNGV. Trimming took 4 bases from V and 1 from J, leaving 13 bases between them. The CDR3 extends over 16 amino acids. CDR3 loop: CASSSKGQGNTGELFF. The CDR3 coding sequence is TGTGCCAGCAGCTCGAAGGGCCAGGGGAACACCGGGGAGCTGTTTTTT.

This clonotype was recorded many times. CDR3 loop: CASSLSAGSGTGELFF. DNA for the CDR3: TGTGCCAGCAGCTTATCAGCCGGGAGTGGCACCGGGGAGCTGTTTTTT. The gene calls are TRBV7-3 and TRBJ2-2; D may be TRBD2 (6 bases). Germline lookup yields CDR1 SGHTA and CDR2 FQGTGA. The CDR3 length is 16 residues. V was clipped by 2 bases and J by 4 bases, with 14 bases between them.

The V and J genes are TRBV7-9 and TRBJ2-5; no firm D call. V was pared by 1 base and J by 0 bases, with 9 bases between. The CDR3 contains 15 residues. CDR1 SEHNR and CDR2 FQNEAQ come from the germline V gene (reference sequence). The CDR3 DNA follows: TGTGCCAGCAGCTTAGATTCATTGTACCAAGAGACCCAGTACTTC. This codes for CASSLDSLYQETQYF.

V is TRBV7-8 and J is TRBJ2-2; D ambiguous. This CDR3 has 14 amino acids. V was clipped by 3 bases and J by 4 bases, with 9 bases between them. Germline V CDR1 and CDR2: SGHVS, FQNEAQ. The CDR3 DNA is TGTGCCAGCAGCTTCGCCGGGCCCACCGGGGAGCTGTTTTTT. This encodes CASSFAGPTGELFF.

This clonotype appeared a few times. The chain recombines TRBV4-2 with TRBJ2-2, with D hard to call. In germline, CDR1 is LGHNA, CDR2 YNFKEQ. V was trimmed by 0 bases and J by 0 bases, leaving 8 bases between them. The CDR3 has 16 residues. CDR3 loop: CASSQDNIANTGELFF. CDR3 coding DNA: TGTGCCAGCAGCCAAGATAACATTGCGAACACCGGGGAGCTGTTTTTT.